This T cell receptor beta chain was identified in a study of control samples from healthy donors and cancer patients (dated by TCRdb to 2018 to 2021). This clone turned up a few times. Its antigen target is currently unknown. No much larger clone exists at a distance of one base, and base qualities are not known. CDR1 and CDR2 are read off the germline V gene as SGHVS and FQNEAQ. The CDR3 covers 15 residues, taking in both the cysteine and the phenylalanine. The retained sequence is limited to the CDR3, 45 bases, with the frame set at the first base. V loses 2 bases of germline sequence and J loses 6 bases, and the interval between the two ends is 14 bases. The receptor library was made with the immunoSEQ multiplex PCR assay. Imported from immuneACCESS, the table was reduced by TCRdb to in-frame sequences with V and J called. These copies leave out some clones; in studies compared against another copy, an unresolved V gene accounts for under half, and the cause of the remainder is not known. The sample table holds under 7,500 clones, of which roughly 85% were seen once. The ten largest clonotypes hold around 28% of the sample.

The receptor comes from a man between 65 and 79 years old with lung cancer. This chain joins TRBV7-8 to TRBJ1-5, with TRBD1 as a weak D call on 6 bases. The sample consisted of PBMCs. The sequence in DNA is TGTGCCAGCAGCTTATTTCAGGGGCCCGGTCAGCCCCAGCATTTT. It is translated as CASSLFQGPGQPQHF.